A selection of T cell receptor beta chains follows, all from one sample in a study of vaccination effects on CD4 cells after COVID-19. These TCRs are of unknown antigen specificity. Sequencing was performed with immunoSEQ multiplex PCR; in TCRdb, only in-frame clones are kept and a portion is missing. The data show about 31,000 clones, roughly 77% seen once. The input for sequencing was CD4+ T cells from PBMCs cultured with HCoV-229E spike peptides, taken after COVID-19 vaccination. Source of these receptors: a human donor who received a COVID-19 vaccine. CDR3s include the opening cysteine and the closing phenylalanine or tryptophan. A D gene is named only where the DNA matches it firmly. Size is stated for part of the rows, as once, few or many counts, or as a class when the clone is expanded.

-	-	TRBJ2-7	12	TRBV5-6	TGTGCCAGCAGCAGAGACCGGTACGAGCAGTACTTC	CASSRDRYEQYF
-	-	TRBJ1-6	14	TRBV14	TGTGCCAGCAGCCAAGAGACCGGGTATTCACCCCTCCACTTT	CASSQETGYSPLHF
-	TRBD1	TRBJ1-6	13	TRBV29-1	TGCAGCGCGGGGGCAGGGGGAGATTCACCCCTCCACTTT	CSAGAGGDSPLHF
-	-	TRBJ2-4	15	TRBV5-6	TGTGCCAGCAGCTTGGCCAACGCAGGGTTAAACATTCAGTACTTC	CASSLANAGLNIQYF
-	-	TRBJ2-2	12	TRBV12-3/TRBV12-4	TGTGCCAGCAGTAAGGGGGCCGGGGAGCTGTTTTTT	CASSKGAGELFF
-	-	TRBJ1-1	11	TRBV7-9	TGTGCCAGCAGCTTAACGAGGAGAGCTTTCTTT	CASSLTRRAFF
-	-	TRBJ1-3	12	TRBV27	TGTGCCAGCAGTTCCGGGGGAAACACCATATATTTT	CASSSGGNTIYF
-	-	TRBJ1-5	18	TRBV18	TGTGCCAGCTCAGTCTTAGCAGTGGCCCATATAAGCAATCAGCCCCAGCATTTT	CASSVLAVAHISNQPQHF
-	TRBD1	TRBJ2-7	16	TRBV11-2	TGTGCCAGCAGCTTACTCCGGGACAGGGGAAGCTACGAGCAGTACTTC	CASSLLRDRGSYEQYF
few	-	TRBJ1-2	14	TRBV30	TGTGCCTGGAGAGTCCGTGAAGGGGGGTATGGCTACACCTTC	CAWRVREGGYGYTF
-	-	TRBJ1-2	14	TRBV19	TGTGCCAGTAGTATAACCCGGGGAGGCTATGGCTACACCTTC	CASSITRGGYGYTF
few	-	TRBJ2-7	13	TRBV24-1	TGTGCCACCAGTGTGGGGGCTACCTACGAGCAGTACTTC	CATSVGATYEQYF
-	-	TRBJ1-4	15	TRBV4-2	TGTGCCAGCAGCCAACCAGACAGAGAATATGAAAAACTGTTTTTT	CASSQPDREYEKLFF
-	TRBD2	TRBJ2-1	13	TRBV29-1	TGCAGCGTTGAAAAGACGGGAGGGAATGAGCAGTTCTTC	CSVEKTGGNEQFF
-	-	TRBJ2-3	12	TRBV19	TGTGCCAGTAGTATGGGCACAGATACGCAGTATTTT	CASSMGTDTQYF
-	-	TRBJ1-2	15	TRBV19	TGTGCCAGTAGTTTATATAGCCCCGGGAACTATGGCTACACCTTC	CASSLYSPGNYGYTF
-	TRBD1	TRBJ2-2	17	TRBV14	TGTGCCAGCAGCCCCCCCCTCGGGACAGACCTCACCGGGGAGCTGTTTTTT	CASSPPLGTDLTGELFF
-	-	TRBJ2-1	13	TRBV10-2	TGCGCCAGCAGTGAGTCGGGCCTCGGGGGGCAGTTCTTC	CASSESGLGGQFF
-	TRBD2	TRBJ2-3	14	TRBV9	TGTGCCAGCAGCGTAATCGGGGGGTCAGATACGCAGTATTTT	CASSVIGGSDTQYF
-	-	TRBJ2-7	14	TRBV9	TGTGCCAGCAGCGTAGGTCAGGGCCCACGCGAGCAGTACTTC	CASSVGQGPREQYF
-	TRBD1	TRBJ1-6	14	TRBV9	TGTGCCAGCAGTTGGGGGACAGTCAATTCACCCCTCCACTTT	CASSWGTVNSPLHF
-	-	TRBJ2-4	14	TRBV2	TGTGCCAGCAACCCAGGCCTAGCCAAAAACATTCAGTACTTC	CASNPGLAKNIQYF
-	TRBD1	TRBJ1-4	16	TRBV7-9	TGTGCCAGCAGCCAAGGACAGGGGGCTGCTAATGAAAAACTGTTTTTT	CASSQGQGAANEKLFF
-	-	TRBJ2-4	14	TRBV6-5	TGTGCCAGCAGGGTGGAATTAGCCAAAAACATTCAGTACTTC	CASRVELAKNIQYF
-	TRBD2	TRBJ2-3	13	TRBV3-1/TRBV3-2	TGTGCCAGCAGTCGGACTAGCGGGCAGGACCGGTATTTT	CASSRTSGQDRYF
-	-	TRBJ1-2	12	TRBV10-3	TGTGCCATCAGTGAGCTTTCGGATGGCTACACCTTC	CAISELSDGYTF
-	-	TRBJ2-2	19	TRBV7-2	TGTGCCAGCAGCTTATTGTATAGATGGGGCGGGGAACCCACCGGGGAGCTGTTTTTT	CASSLLYRWGGEPTGELFF
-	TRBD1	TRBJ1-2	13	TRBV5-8	TGTGCCAGCAGCTTGCCAGGGGGCTATGGCTACACCTTC	CASSLPGGYGYTF
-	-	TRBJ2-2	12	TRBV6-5	TGTGCCAGCAGCTGGGTGACCGGGGAGCTGTTTTTT	CASSWVTGELFF
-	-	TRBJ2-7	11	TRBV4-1	TGCGCCAGCAGCCAAGGACAGCAGCAGTACTTC	CASSQGQQQYF
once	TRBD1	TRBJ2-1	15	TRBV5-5	TGTGCCAGCACCTTGGGGACAGGGGGCAGGAATGAGCAGTTCTTC	CASTLGTGGRNEQFF
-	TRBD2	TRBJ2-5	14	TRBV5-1	TGCGCCAGCAGCTTCACGGGGGGACAAGAGACCCAGTACTTC	CASSFTGGQETQYF
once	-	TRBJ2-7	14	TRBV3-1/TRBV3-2	TGTGCCAGCAGCCAGACAGGCGGCTCCTACGAGCAGTACTTC	CASSQTGGSYEQYF
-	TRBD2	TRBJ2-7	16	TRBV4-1	TGCGCCAGCAGCCGAGGACTAGCGGGAGGCACCTACGAGCAGTACTTC	CASSRGLAGGTYEQYF
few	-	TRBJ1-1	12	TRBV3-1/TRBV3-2	TGTGCCAGCAGCCAAAAGAGCACTGAAGCTTTCTTT	CASSQKSTEAFF
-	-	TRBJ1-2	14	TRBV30	TGTGCCTGCTCCTCCTCGGGGGAGCTTCATGGCTACACCTTC	CACSSSGELHGYTF